These 5 T cell receptor beta chains came from one sample sequenced in a study of cytomegalovirus exposure and HLA in healthy donors (dated 2017 in TCRdb). Library generation was performed with the immunoSEQ multiplex PCR assay. TCRdb took over this immuneACCESS table, retaining in-frame rearrangements with V and J assigned. Such tables are incomplete; in checked studies, under half of the missing clones stem from an unresolved V gene, and the remainder is unexplained. The sample table holds 350,000 or so clones, of which around 86% were seen once. 0.75% to 0.85% of the sample rests with the top ten. Sequenced input: PBMCs. The receptors shown here come from a woman under 30 in good health and CMV-seronegative.

The gene calls are TRBV4-1 and TRBJ2-1; TRBD2 aligns across 10 bases. With V trimmed by 0 bases and J by 1 base, 3 bases remained unmatched. The length of the CDR3 is 17 residues. The germline V gene has CDR1 MGHRA and CDR2 YSYEKL. CDR3 coding DNA: TGCGCCAGCAGCCAAGAACCGGGACTAGCGTCCTACAATGAGCAGTTCTTC. This encodes CASSQEPGLASYNEQFF.

The V call is TRBV9, the J call TRBJ2-7; TRBD2 agrees at 14 bases. J was trimmed by 5 bases and V by 2 bases; bases with no gene match: 3. CDR1 SGDLS and CDR2 YYNGEE come from the germline V gene. There are 15 residues in the CDR3. The CDR3 region is CASSVSGLAGDEQYF. Written as DNA, the CDR3 is TGTGCCAGCAGCGTCTCGGGACTAGCGGGAGACGAGCAGTACTTC.

This chain joins TRBV2 and TRBJ1-2; D possibly corresponds to TRBD1 (5 bases). V dropped 6 bases and J dropped 4 bases, with 18 bases sitting between them. The CDR3 runs to 15 residues. Germline CDR1 reads SNHLY; CDR2 reads FYNNEI. The CDR3 sequence: CASSLDSPSLYGYTF. Written as DNA, the CDR3 is TGTGCCAGCAGCCTTGACAGCCCTAGTCTCTATGGCTACACCTTC.

The chain has TRBV9 and TRBJ2-2; 9 bases are a match to TRBD2. The ends lost 0 bases at V and 2 bases at J; junction bases unmatched: 5. Germline V lookup: CDR1 SGDLS, CDR2 YYNGEE. The CDR3 has 17 amino acids. The CDR3 region has the DNA TGTGCCAGCAGCGTAGTTGCGGGAGGGAGAAACACCGGGGAGCTGTTTTTT. Protein sequence: CASSVVAGGRNTGELFF.

J is TRBJ2-3 and V is TRBV9; D possibly corresponds to TRBD1 (5 bases). V was cut by 4 bases and J by 1 base, with 10 bases left in between. The CDR3 contains 14 residues. Germline CDR1 SGDLS, CDR2 YYNGEE. The CDR3, as DNA: TGTGCCAGCAGCCCCCAGACAGGCACAGATACGCAGTATTTT. Encoded protein: CASSPQTGTDTQYF.